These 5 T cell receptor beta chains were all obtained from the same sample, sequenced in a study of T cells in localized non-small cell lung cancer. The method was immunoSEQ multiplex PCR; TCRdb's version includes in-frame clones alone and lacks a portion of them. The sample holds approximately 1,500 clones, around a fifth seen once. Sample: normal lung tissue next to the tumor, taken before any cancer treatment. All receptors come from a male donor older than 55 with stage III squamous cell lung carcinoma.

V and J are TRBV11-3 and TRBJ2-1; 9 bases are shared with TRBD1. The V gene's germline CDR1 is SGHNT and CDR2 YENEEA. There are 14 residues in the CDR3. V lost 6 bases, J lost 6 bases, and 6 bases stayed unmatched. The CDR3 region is CASRLGQGRNEQFF. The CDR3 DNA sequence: TGTGCCAGCAGGTTGGGACAGGGTCGCAATGAGCAGTTCTTC. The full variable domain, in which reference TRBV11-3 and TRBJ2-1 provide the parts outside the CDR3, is EAGVVQSPRYKIIEKKQPVAFWCNPISGHNTLYWYLQNLGQGPELLIRYENEEAVDDSQLPKDRFSAERLKGVDSTLKIQPAELGDSAVYLCASRLGQGRNEQFFGPGTRLTVL.

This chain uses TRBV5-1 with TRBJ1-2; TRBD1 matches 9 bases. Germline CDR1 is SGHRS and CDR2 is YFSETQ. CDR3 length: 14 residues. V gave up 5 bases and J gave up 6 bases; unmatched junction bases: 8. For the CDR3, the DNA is TGCGCCAGCAGAGGGACAGGGATCGTAGATGGCTACACCTTC. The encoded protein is CASRGTGIVDGYTF.

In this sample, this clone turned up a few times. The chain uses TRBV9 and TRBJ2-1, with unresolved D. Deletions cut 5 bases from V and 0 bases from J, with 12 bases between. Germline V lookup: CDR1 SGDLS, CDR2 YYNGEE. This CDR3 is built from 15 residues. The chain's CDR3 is CASSEDGSSYNEQFF. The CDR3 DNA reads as TGTGCCAGCAGTGAGGACGGAAGCTCCTACAATGAGCAGTTCTTC.

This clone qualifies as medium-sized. CDR3 sequence (DNA): TGTGCCAGCAGCTACCGGGGGCGGGAGGCAGATACGCAGTATTTT. It codes for CASSYRGREADTQYF. This rearrangement joins TRBV11-3 to TRBJ2-3; 8 nucleotides agree with TRBD2. V lost 4 bases, J lost 4 bases, and 7 bases stayed unmatched. From germline, CDR1 is SGHNT and CDR2 YENEEA. This CDR3 contains 15 residues.

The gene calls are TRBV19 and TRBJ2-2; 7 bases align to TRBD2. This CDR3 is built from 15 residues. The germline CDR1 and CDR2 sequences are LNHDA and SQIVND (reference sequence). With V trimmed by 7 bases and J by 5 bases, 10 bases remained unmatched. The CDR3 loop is CASMGRQGGTGELFF. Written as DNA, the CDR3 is TGTGCCAGTATGGGCCGGCAGGGAGGGACCGGGGAGCTGTTTTTT.